The 19 T cell receptor beta chains reported below all come from one sample, sequenced in a study of T-cell memory formation after mild COVID-19. TCRdb reanalysed the 5' RACE reads using MiXCR and keeps one entry per CDR3 protein. The sample has 450,000 to 650,000 distinct CDR3 sequences, less than 25% seen once; the top ten hold approximately 8%. The specimen sequenced was PBMCs or a T cell subset sorted from them (not recorded which). Source of these receptors: an adult woman who had mild COVID-19 (a few samples of this study predate the infection). Cell type and time point are not known.

The V call is TRBV5-1, the J call TRBJ2-5, with 9 bases that match TRBD2. Losses at the gene ends were 0 bases for V and 5 bases for J; bases not matched to a gene: 2. This CDR3 is built from 14 residues. From germline, CDR1 is SGHRS and CDR2 YFSETQ. CDR3: CASSLGSGSETQYF. The CDR3 bases are TGCGCCAGCAGCTTGGGTAGCGGGAGCGAGACCCAGTACTTC. The variable domain in full, completed from reference TRBV5-1 and TRBJ2-5, reads KAGVTQTPRYLIKTRGQQVTLSCSPISGHRSVSWYQQTPGQGLQFLFEYFSETQRNKGNFPGRFSGRQFSNSRSEMNVSTLELGDSALYLCASSLGSGSETQYFGPGTRLLVL.

This clonotype was seen a handful of times. This chain uses TRBV29-1 with TRBJ1-1; 8 positions agree with TRBD1. V was pared by 0 bases and J by 7 bases, with 13 bases of the junction left unmatched. The CDR3 runs 16 residues. The germline V gene encodes CDR1 SQVTM and CDR2 ANQGSEA. The CDR3: CSVEDSGRGQGVEAFF. The DNA for the CDR3 is TGCAGCGTTGAAGATTCTGGCAGGGGGCAGGGGGTTGAAGCTTTCTTT.

The chain employs TRBV7-6 and TRBJ2-1; 15 positions agree with TRBD2. Trimming at V came to 5 bases and at J to 7 bases, leaving 3 bases not matched to a gene. The CDR3 extends over 15 amino acids. The germline gives CDR1 SGHVS, CDR2 FNYEAQ. DNA for the CDR3: TGTGCCAGCAGCACCGGACTAGCGGGAGGGAATGAGCAGTTCTTC. Residues: CASSTGLAGGNEQFF.

This clonotype was seen a handful of times. The rearrangement links TRBV7-2 to TRBJ1-5, with a weak D call TRBD1 (6 bases). V was trimmed by 5 bases and J by 2 bases, leaving 13 bases between them. Germline values: CDR1 SGHTA, CDR2 FQGNSA. The CDR3 is 15 amino acids. In DNA, the CDR3 is TGTGCCAGCAGCCGGGACAATTTCGGCAATCAGCCCCAGCATTTT. Translated, it gives CASSRDNFGNQPQHF.

The table lists this clonotype with a few counts. The gene calls are TRBV12-3 or TRBV12-4 and TRBJ1-5; 9 positions match TRBD1. The length of the CDR3 is 15 residues. J gave up 5 bases and V 3 bases, and 5 bases lay outside the gene matches. The CDR3 nucleotides read TGTGCCAGCAGTTTTGGGACAGGGAGTGATCAGCCCCAGCATTTT. Its protein product is CASSFGTGSDQPQHF.

V gene TRBV5-1 combines with J gene TRBJ2-2; 8 bases line up with TRBD2. The germline V gene encodes CDR1 SGHRS and CDR2 YFSETQ. There are 16 residues in the CDR3. The V gene end was trimmed by 0 bases and the J gene end by 0 bases; junction bases not matched to a gene: 1. The CDR3 here is CASSLVLAANTGELFF. As DNA, the CDR3 is TGCGCCAGCAGCTTGGTACTAGCGGCGAACACCGGGGAGCTGTTTTTT.

The J gene is TRBJ2-2, the V gene TRBV6-1; 8 positions agree with TRBD2. The CDR3 covers 16 residues. CDR1 and CDR2 from the germline V gene are MNHNS and SASEGT. V gave up 9 bases and J gave up 0 bases; unmatched junction bases: 9. CDR3 amino acids: CASTAGGRPNTGELFF. CDR3 DNA: TGTGCCAGTACCGCGGGGGGTAGACCGAACACCGGGGAGCTGTTTTTT.

The chain employs TRBV24-1 and TRBJ2-1; 9 bases align to TRBD2. The CDR3 totals 16 residues. The germline V gene encodes CDR1 KGHDR and CDR2 SFDVKD. The junction had 10 bases not matched to a gene; V was cut back by 3 bases and J by 8 bases. The CDR3 loop is CATSDLAGPLRDEQFF. DNA for the CDR3: TGTGCCACCAGTGATCTAGCGGGACCTCTCAGGGATGAGCAGTTCTTC.

V gene TRBV5-1 combines with J gene TRBJ2-1; 7 bases fit TRBD1. CDR1 is SGHRS, CDR2 YFSETQ, per germline. V lost 4 bases to trimming and J lost 7 bases; unmatched junction nucleotides: 11. This CDR3 spans 15 amino acids. The CDR3 is CASSQQGRFSNEQFF. CDR3 bases: TGCGCCAGCAGCCAACAGGGGCGGTTTAGTAATGAGCAGTTCTTC.

In its sample, this clonotype was seen a few times. The chain couples TRBV5-6 to TRBJ1-5; no reliable D call. Per germline, CDR1 SGHDT and CDR2 YYEEEE. The CDR3 runs to 14 residues. Trimming took off 0 bases at V and 7 bases at J, with 11 bases between the two ends. The CDR3: CASSLGRYGQPQHF. The CDR3 DNA reads TGTGCCAGCAGCTTGGGAAGGTACGGGCAGCCCCAGCATTTT.

The chain uses TRBV5-6 and TRBJ1-2, with 9 bases aligning to TRBD1. This CDR3 spans 15 amino acids. The germline CDR1 and CDR2 sequences are SGHDT and YYEEEE. Trimming took 3 bases from V and 8 from J; bases not matched to a gene: 11. CDR3 nucleotides: TGTGCCAGCAGCTGGGGGCCACAGGGGGCAGAAGGCTACACCTTC. Protein sequence: CASSWGPQGAEGYTF.

This sequence joins TRBV6-2 or TRBV6-3 and TRBJ1-2; 7 bases fit TRBD1. Germline-derived CDR1 and CDR2 are MNHEY and SVGEGT. Trimming removed 6 bases from V and 4 bases from J; junction bases left unmatched: 2. The CDR3 covers 12 residues. The CDR3: CASRTGSYGYTF. The CDR3 region has the DNA TGTGCCAGCAGGACAGGGAGCTATGGCTACACCTTC.

The chain uses TRBV29-1 and TRBJ2-2, with 8 bases fitting TRBD1. The junction had 9 bases not matched to a gene; V was cut back by 4 bases and J by 5 bases. This CDR3 is built from 15 residues. Germline V CDR1 and CDR2: SQVTM, ANQGSEA. The CDR3 spells CSVVSQGAVTGELFF. CDR3 DNA: TGCAGCGTTGTTTCCCAGGGGGCTGTGACCGGGGAGCTGTTTTTT.

This clonotype turned up a few times. DNA for the CDR3: TGTGCCAGCACCCTGCAGCGAGGGAGGGGAGAGACCCAGTACTTC. The encoded protein is CASTLQRGRGETQYF. The V gene is TRBV2, the J gene TRBJ2-5; 7 bases fit TRBD2. Germline CDR1 SNHLY, CDR2 FYNNEI. Losses at the gene ends were 7 bases for V and 4 bases for J; bases not matched to a gene: 12. The CDR3 loop spans 15 amino acids.

The chain links TRBV7-2 to TRBJ2-3; weak D call: TRBD1 (6 bases). Looked up from germline, CDR1 is SGHTA and CDR2 is FQGNSA. V was clipped by 3 bases and J by 2 bases, with 15 bases between them. CDR3 length: 16 residues. CDR3 coding DNA: TGTGCCAGCAGCTTGGGGGTGACAGGCCCCACAGATACGCAGTATTTT. Translating gives CASSLGVTGPTDTQYF.

The J gene is TRBJ1-4, the V gene TRBV15; 8 bases align to TRBD1. Germline-derived CDR1 and CDR2 are LNHNV and YYDKDF (reference sequence). The ends lost 3 bases at V and 7 bases at J; junction bases unmatched: 1. The CDR3 has 13 amino acids. CDR3: CATSRDRAEKLFF. The CDR3 nucleotides read TGTGCCACCAGCAGGGACAGGGCTGAAAAACTGTTTTTT.

This clonotype was picked up a small number of times. The genes are TRBV27 and TRBJ2-7, with 9 bases that match TRBD1. CDR3 length equals 15 residues. Per the germline V gene, CDR1 is MNHEY and CDR2 is SMNVEV (reference sequence). After removal of 3 bases from V and 6 bases from J, the junction contained 9 bases not matched to a gene. DNA of the CDR3: TGTGCCAGCAGTTTTCGGGGACAGGGATTGAGCGAGCAGTACTTC. Amino acid sequence: CASSFRGQGLSEQYF.

This clonotype appeared a few times. The rearrangement joins TRBV15 to TRBJ1-3; D unresolved. This CDR3 has 13 residues. Looked up from germline, CDR1 is LNHNV and CDR2 is YYDKDF (reference sequence). Trimming stripped 0 bases from V and 8 bases from J, with 8 bases between. In DNA form, the CDR3 reads TGTGCCACCAGCAGAGATGTGGCCGACACCATATATTTT. Protein product: CATSRDVADTIYF.

This clonotype was seen a handful of times. The V and J genes are TRBV20-1 and TRBJ2-3; no reliable D call. V gave up 1 base and J gave up 3 bases, with 14 bases separating them. The CDR3 contains 15 residues. CDR1 DFQATT and CDR2 SNEGSKA come from the germline V gene (reference sequence). CDR3 protein: CSARVHLGNTDTQYF. CDR3 DNA: TGCAGTGCTAGAGTACATTTAGGGAATACAGATACGCAGTATTTT.